The next 15 T cell receptor beta chains were all read from a single sample in a study of cytomegalovirus exposure and HLA in healthy donors. PCR was performed using 60 Vbeta and 13 Jbeta primers. Using immunoSEQ multiplex PCR, the repertoire was profiled, and TCRdb retains in-frame clones only, with some absent. Altogether some 150,000 clones are present, over 65% being singletons, with the ten largest covering 1.5%. Source material: PBMCs. These receptors originate from a middle-aged man in good health and CMV-seronegative.

The V call is TRBV7-2, the J call TRBJ2-3; 7 nucleotides agree with TRBD2. V lost 6 bases to trimming and J lost 0 bases; unmatched junction nucleotides: 6. Germline V gene sequence: CDR1 SGHTA, CDR2 FQGNSA. CDR3 size: 15 residues. The CDR3 region is CASRKTSWSTDTQYF. CDR3 in DNA: TGTGCCAGCAGAAAGACTAGCTGGAGCACAGATACGCAGTATTTT.

V usage is TRBV4-1 and J usage is TRBJ2-3, with TRBD2 identical over 11 bases. The V gene end was trimmed by 4 bases and the J gene end by 5 bases; junction bases not matched to a gene: 5. The CDR3 has 15 amino acids. Germline CDR1 MGHRA, CDR2 YSYEKL. Here the CDR3 DNA reads TGCGCCAGCAGCCCAACTAGCGGGGGCAGAGATACGCAGTATTTT. The encoded protein is CASSPTSGGRDTQYF.

This clone was detected only once. The chain has TRBV5-1 and TRBJ1-4, with 9 bases aligning to TRBD1. This CDR3 has 16 residues. The germline V gene encodes CDR1 SGHRS and CDR2 YFSETQ. The V segment lost 0 bases and the J segment 7 bases; nucleotides outside the gene matches: 7. CDR3 DNA: TGCGCCAGCAGCTTGGTAGCAGGACAGGGGTCTGAAAAACTGTTTTTT. It translates to CASSLVAGQGSEKLFF.

In DNA form, the CDR3 reads TGTGCCAGCAGTGACGGCTGGGGAGGGGCCTATGGCTACACCTTC. This translates into CASSDGWGGAYGYTF. The V and J genes are TRBV2 and TRBJ1-2; maybe TRBD1 (5 bases). V was trimmed by 3 bases and J by 4 bases, leaving 15 bases between them. The germline V gene has CDR1 SNHLY and CDR2 FYNNEI. The CDR3 loop spans 15 amino acids.

The chain uses TRBV27 and TRBJ2-1; 9 positions agree with TRBD1. CDR3 size: 16 residues. Germline CDR1 MNHEY, CDR2 SMNVEV (reference sequence). Trimming removed 6 bases from V and 4 bases from J; junction bases left unmatched: 10. The CDR3 DNA follows: TGTGCCAGCAGCCCCGGGACAGGGAGTTTTTACAATGAGCAGTTCTTC. This translates into CASSPGTGSFYNEQFF.

In this sample, this clone turned up a few times. The rearrangement uses TRBV14 and TRBJ1-2, with no clear D. The germline CDR1 and CDR2 sequences are SGHDN and FVKESK. The germline V and J ends were trimmed by 4 bases and 0 bases, with 6 bases remaining between them. The CDR3 runs 13 residues. The CDR3: CASSPGPNYGYTF. CDR3 DNA sequence: TGTGCCAGCAGCCCTGGGCCTAACTATGGCTACACCTTC.

The chain carries TRBV6-6 and TRBJ2-7; 7 bases align to TRBD2. CDR3 size: 14 residues. Germline V gene lookup returns CDR1 MNHNY and CDR2 SVGAGI (reference sequence). The ends lost 6 bases at V and 2 bases at J; junction bases unmatched: 7. The CDR3 reads CASRTGLEAYEQYF. CDR3 DNA sequence: TGTGCCAGCAGGACCGGACTAGAGGCCTACGAGCAGTACTTC.

V usage is TRBV5-8 and J usage is TRBJ1-1, with 7 bases that match TRBD1. Germline V gives CDR1 SGHTS, CDR2 YDEGEE. This CDR3 spans 16 amino acids. After removal of 7 bases from V and 0 bases from J, the junction contained 12 bases not matched to a gene. The CDR3 DNA is TGTGCCAGCCGGAAGAGAGGGACAGACATGAACACTGAAGCTTTCTTT. It specifies CASRKRGTDMNTEAFF.

This clone was observed a single time. The chain joins TRBV7-8 to TRBJ2-7; TRBD1 matches 7 bases. Losses at the gene ends were 2 bases for V and 6 bases for J; bases not matched to a gene: 1. From germline, CDR1 is SGHVS and CDR2 FQNEAQ. The CDR3 covers 12 residues. CDR3 nucleotides: TGTGCCAGCAGCTTATCAGGGGGCGAGCAGTACTTC. It codes for CASSLSGGEQYF.

The chain employs TRBV10-2 and TRBJ2-7; D is unclear. Germline CDR1 WSHSY, CDR2 SAAADI. The length of the CDR3 is 13 residues. Trimming pared 2 bases from V and 3 bases from J, leaving 8 bases between. The CDR3 here is CASSEGLFYEQYF. DNA for the CDR3: TGCGCCAGCAGTGAGGGGCTATTCTACGAGCAGTACTTC.

The rearrangement uses TRBV9 and TRBJ2-3; 8 nucleotides line up with TRBD2. Germline CDR1 reads SGDLS; CDR2 reads YYNGEE. Trimming removed 7 bases from V and 2 bases from J; junction bases left unmatched: 3. CDR3 length: 13 amino acids. The CDR3 loop is CASSGGATDTQYF. The DNA for the CDR3 is TGTGCCAGCTCCGGGGGGGCCACAGATACGCAGTATTTT.

The rearrangement links TRBV10-3 to TRBJ2-4; 9 positions match TRBD1. Germline V lookup: CDR1 ENHRY, CDR2 SYGVKD. Trimming removed 5 bases from V and 8 bases from J; junction bases left unmatched: 7. This CDR3 is 14 amino acids long. Written as DNA, the CDR3 is TGTGCCATCAGTTCACAGGGGGCGCGAGACATTCAGTACTTC. As protein: CAISSQGARDIQYF.

The J gene is TRBJ2-2, the V gene TRBV5-1, with a possible D match to TRBD1 (5 bases). Germline V gene data show CDR1 as SGHRS and CDR2 as YFSETQ. This CDR3 region has 16 residues. Trimming left V 0 bases short and J 2 bases short, with 11 bases between. CDR3 loop: CASSLAAGQNTGELFF. The CDR3 region has the DNA TGCGCCAGCAGCTTGGCGGCAGGGCAAAACACCGGGGAGCTGTTTTTT.

The chain links TRBV27 to TRBJ2-7; 8 bases agree with TRBD2. The CDR3 consists of 16 residues. V shed 7 bases, J shed 3 bases, and the junction held 14 bases outside the gene matches. In germline, CDR1 is MNHEY, CDR2 SMNVEV (reference sequence). In DNA, the CDR3 is TGTGCCAGCAATCCCAGCGGGAGATCTATGGGCTACGAGCAGTACTTC. As protein: CASNPSGRSMGYEQYF.

This clone was recorded only once. J is TRBJ2-7 and V is TRBV6-5; D gene uncertain. The CDR3 covers 13 residues. Between the trimmed V and J ends, which lost 4 bases and 7 bases, there was a span of 14 bases. Per germline, CDR1 MNHEY and CDR2 SVGAGI. The CDR3 sequence is CASSLVRREEQYF. The CDR3 coding sequence is TGTGCCAGCAGTTTGGTCAGGCGTGAGGAGCAGTACTTC.